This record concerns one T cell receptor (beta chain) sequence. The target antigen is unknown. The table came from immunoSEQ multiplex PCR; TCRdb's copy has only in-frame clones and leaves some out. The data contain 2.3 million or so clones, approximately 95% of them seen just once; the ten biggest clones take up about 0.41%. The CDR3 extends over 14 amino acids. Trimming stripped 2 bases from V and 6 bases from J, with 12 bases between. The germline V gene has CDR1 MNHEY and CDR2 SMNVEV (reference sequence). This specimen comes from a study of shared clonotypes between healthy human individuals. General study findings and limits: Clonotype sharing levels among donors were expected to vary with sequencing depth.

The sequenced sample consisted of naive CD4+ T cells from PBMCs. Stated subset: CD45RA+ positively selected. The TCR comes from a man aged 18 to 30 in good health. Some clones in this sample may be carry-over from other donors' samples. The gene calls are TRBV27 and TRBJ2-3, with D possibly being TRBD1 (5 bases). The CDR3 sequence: CASSLAIGVDTQYF. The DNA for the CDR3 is TGTGCCAGCAGTTTAGCGATAGGGGTGGATACGCAGTATTTT.